Below, 2 T cell receptor beta chains from the same sample are listed, as sequenced in a study of blood T cell repertoires in COVID-19. Clones were read by immunoSEQ multiplex PCR, and TCRdb kept only the in-frame ones, dropping some. The table shows a few hundred thousand clones, with around 89% occurring only once. The sequencing sample was made of PBMCs or T cells enriched from blood (not recorded which). The receptors stem from a woman aged 18-35 years with acute COVID-19.

This clone was seen just once. The genes are TRBV5-1 and TRBJ2-1; 10 bases are a match to TRBD2. The CDR3 length is 14 residues. J was trimmed by 9 bases and V by 1 base; bases with no gene match: 4. In germline, CDR1 is SGHRS, CDR2 YFSETQ. CDR3 coding DNA: TGCGCCAGCAGCTTGCCTAGCGGGAGACCTGAGCAGTTCTTC. Translating it yields CASSLPSGRPEQFF.

V and J are TRBV2 and TRBJ1-2, with TRBD1 matching over 8 bases. The CDR3 is 14 residues long. In germline, CDR1 is SNHLY, CDR2 FYNNEI. V dropped 2 bases and J dropped 7; count of bases not matched to a gene: 6. The DNA of the CDR3 is TGTGCCAGCAGTGAACAGGGGGCAGGGGCTGGCTACACCTTC. It codes for CASSEQGAGAGYTF.